This TCR beta chain was observed in a study of Tregs in tolerant kidney transplant recipients. Unstimulated regulatory T cells (CD4+CD25+CD127-), CD4+CD25- non-regulatory cells, CD4 and CD8 cells were FACS-sorted from thawed PBMCs. The CDR3 runs to 12 residues. The germline CDR1 and CDR2 sequences are ENHRY and SYGVKD. V lost 11 bases and J lost 0; bases outside the gene matches: 4. For this clone: Its specificity is unknown.

Sequencing used immunoSEQ multiplex PCR; TCRdb keeps in-frame clones, though not all of them. The sample carries 110,000 or so clones, roughly 92% recorded once. Study findings and constraints: Few patients were studied, so findings need validation in larger groups. This study did not directly address biological reproducibility. The most relevant donor-specific Treg TCRbeta repertoire apparently came from expansion with activated donor B cells.

This chain connects TRBV10-3 to TRBJ2-7; TRBD2 matches at 7 bases. The sequence was obtained from a human donor in good health. The sequenced sample was CD4+ T cells from blood. CDR3 sequence (DNA): TGTGCCGCCCGGACTAGCTCCTACGAGCAGTACTTC. It encodes CAARTSSYEQYF.